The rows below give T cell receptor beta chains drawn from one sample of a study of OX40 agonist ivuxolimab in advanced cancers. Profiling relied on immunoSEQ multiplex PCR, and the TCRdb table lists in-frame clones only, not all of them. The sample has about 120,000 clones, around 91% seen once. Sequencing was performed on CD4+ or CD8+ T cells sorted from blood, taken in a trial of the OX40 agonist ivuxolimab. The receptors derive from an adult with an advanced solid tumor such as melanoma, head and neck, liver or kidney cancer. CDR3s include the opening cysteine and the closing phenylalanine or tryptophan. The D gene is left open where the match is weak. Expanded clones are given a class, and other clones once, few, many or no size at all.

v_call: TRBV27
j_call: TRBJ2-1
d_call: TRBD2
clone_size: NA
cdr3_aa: CASSPSLAGGGNEQFF
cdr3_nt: TGTGCCAGCAGTCCCTCCTTAGCGGGGGGCGGCAATGAGCAGTTCTTC

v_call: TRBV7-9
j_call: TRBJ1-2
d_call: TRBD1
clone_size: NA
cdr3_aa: CASSLAGSGGADGYTF
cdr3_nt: TGTGCCAGCAGCTTAGCTGGGTCAGGGGGCGCAGATGGCTACACCTTC

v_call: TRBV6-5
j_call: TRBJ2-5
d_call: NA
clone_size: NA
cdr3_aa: CASSYRGGGGETQYF
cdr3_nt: TGTGCCAGCAGTTACAGAGGGGGCGGGGGAGAGACCCAGTACTTC

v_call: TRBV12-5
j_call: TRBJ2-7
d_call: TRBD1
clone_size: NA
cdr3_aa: CASGLNPGTGAYEQYF
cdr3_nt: TGTGCTAGTGGTCTAAACCCCGGGACAGGAGCCTACGAGCAGTACTTC

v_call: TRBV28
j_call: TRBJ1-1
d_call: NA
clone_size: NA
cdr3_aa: CASTTFGVVGTEAFF
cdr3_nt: TGTGCCAGCACCACTTTTGGGGTAGTGGGCACTGAAGCTTTCTTT

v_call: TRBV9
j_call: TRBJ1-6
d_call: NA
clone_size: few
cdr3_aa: CASSEGGQGNSPLHF
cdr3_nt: TGTGCCAGCAGCGAGGGGGGACAAGGGAATTCACCCCTCCACTTT

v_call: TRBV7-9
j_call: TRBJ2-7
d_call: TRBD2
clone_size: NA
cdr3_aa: CASSLELAVREQYF
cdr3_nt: TGTGCCAGCAGCTTAGAACTAGCGGTTAGGGAGCAGTACTTC

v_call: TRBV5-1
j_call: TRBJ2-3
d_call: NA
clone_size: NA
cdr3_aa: CASSLFGGDTQYF
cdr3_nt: TGCGCCAGCAGCCTTTTTGGCGGAGATACGCAGTATTTT

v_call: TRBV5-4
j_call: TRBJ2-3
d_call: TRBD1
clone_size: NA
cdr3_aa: CASSIRQGSTDTQYF
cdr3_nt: TGTGCCAGCAGCATTCGACAGGGTAGCACAGATACGCAGTATTTT

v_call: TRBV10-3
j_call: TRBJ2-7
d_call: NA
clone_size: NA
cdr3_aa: CAIGAQNEQYF
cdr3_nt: TGTGCCATCGGAGCGCAAAACGAGCAGTACTTC

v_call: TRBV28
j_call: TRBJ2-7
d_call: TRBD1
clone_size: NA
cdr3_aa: CASSLGTGSYEQYF
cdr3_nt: TGTGCCAGCAGTTTAGGGACAGGGTCCTACGAGCAGTACTTC

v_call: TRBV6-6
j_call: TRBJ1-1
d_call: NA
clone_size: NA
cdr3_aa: CASRPGRSNTEAFF
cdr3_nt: TGTGCCAGCAGACCGGGACGTTCGAACACTGAAGCTTTCTTT

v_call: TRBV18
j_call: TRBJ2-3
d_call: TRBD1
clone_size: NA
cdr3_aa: CASSRNRDRGTDTQYF
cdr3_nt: TGTGCCAGCTCCCGAAACCGGGACAGAGGCACAGATACGCAGTATTTT

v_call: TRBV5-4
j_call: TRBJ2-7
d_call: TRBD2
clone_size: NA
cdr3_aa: CASSLGLAGNYEQYF
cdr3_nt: TGTGCCAGCAGCTTGGGTCTAGCGGGGAACTACGAGCAGTACTTC

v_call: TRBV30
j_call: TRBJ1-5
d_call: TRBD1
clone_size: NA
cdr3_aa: CAWSPGTGHQPQHF
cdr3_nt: TGTGCCTGGTCTCCGGGGACAGGCCATCAGCCCCAGCATTTT

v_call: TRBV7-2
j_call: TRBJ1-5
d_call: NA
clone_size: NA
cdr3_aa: CASRRTYDQPQHF
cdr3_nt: TGTGCCAGCAGGCGGACGTACGATCAGCCCCAGCATTTT

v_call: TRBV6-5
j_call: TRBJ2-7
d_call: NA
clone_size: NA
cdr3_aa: CASSYLRRVSLEQYF
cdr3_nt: TGTGCCAGCAGTTACCTCCGCAGGGTTTCTCTCGAGCAGTACTTC

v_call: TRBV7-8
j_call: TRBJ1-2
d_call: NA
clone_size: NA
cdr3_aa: CASTPEGVHGYTF
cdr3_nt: TGTGCCAGCACCCCGGAGGGCGTTCATGGCTACACCTTC

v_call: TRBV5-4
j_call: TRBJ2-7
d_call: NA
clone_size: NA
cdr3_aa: CASSYGSVEQYF
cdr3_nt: TGTGCCAGCAGCTACGGGTCAGTGGAGCAGTACTTC

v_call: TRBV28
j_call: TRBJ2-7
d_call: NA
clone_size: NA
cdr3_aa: CASRDRQNEQYF
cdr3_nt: TGTGCCAGCAGAGACAGGCAGAACGAGCAGTACTTC

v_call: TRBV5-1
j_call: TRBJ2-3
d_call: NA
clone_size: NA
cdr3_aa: CASSLSTDTQYF
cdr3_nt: TGCGCCAGCAGCTTGAGCACAGATACGCAGTATTTT

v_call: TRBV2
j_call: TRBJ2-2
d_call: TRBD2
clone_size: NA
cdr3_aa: CASSVRGGQTGELFF
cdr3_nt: TGTGCCAGCAGCGTGCGGGGGGGCCAAACCGGGGAGCTGTTTTTT

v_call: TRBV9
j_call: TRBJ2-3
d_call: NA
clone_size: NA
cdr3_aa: CASSVGTESSTDTQYF
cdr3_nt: TGTGCCAGCAGCGTAGGGACAGAGTCTAGCACAGATACGCAGTATTTT

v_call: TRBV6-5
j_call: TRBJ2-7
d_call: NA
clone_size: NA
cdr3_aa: CASSAGQSYEQYF
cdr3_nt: TGTGCCAGCAGTGCTGGACAGTCCTACGAGCAGTACTTC

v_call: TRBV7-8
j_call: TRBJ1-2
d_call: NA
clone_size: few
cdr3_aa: CASSTLLGEGYTF
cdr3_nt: TGTGCCAGCAGCACCTTATTAGGTGAAGGCTACACCTTC

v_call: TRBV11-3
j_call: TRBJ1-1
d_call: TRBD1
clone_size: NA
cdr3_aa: CASSRQGNTEAFF
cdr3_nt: TGTGCCAGCAGTAGACAGGGTAACACTGAAGCTTTCTTT

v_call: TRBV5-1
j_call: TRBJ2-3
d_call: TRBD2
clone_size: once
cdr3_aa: CASSAPSGLTDTQYF
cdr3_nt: TGCGCCAGCAGCGCGCCTAGCGGATTAACAGATACGCAGTATTTT

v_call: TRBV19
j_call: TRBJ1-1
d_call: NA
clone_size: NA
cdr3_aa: CASSITPPVEAFF
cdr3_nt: TGTGCCAGTAGTATCACTCCTCCCGTGGAGGCTTTCTTT

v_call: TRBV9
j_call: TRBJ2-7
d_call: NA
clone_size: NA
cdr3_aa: CASSAGQRGYEQYF
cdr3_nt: TGTGCCAGCAGCGCGGGACAAAGGGGCTACGAGCAGTACTTC

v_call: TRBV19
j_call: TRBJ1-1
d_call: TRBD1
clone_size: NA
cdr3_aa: CASSTRTGNTEAFF
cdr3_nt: TGTGCCAGTAGTACCCGGACAGGGAACACTGAAGCTTTCTTT

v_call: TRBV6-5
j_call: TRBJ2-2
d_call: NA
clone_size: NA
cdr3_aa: CASSYQGSTTGELFF
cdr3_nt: TGTGCCAGCAGTTACCAGGGTTCCACCACCGGGGAGCTGTTTTTT

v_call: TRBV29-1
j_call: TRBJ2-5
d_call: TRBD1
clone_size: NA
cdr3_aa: CSGGGQGATQYF
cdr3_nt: TGCAGCGGGGGGGGACAGGGAGCGACCCAGTACTTC

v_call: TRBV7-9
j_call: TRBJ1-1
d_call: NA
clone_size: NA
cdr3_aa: CASSLEAVTFEAFF
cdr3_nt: TGTGCCAGCAGCTTAGAGGCAGTAACGTTTGAAGCTTTCTTT

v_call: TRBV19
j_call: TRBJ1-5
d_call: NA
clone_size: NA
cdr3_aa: CASSDLSHQPQHF
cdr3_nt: TGTGCCAGTAGTGACCTTTCCCATCAGCCCCAGCATTTT

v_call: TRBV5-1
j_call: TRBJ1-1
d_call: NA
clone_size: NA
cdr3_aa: CASSLQGPNTEAFF
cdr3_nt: TGCGCCAGCAGCTTGCAGGGGCCTAACACTGAAGCTTTCTTT

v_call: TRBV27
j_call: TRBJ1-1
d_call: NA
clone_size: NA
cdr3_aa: CASSLRSGNTEAFF
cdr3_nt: TGTGCCAGCAGTTTAAGGTCAGGGAACACTGAAGCTTTCTTT

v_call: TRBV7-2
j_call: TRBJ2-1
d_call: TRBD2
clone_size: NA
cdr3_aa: CASSQGLASYNEQFF
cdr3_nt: TGTGCCAGCAGCCAGGGACTAGCGTCCTACAATGAGCAGTTCTTC

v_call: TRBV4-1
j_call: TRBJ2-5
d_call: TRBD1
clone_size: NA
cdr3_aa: CASSQGQGAQETQYF
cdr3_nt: TGCGCCAGCAGCCAAGGACAGGGGGCTCAAGAGACCCAGTACTTC

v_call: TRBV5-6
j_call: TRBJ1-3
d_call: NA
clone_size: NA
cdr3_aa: CASSLRGVGNTIYF
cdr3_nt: TGTGCCAGCAGCTTGCGGGGGGTCGGAAACACCATATATTTT

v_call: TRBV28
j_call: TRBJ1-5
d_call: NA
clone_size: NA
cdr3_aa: CASISGERVGRPQHF
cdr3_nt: TGTGCCAGCATCTCGGGAGAAAGGGTGGGGAGGCCCCAGCATTTT

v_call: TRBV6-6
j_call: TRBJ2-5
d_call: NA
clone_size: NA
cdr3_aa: CASSYIGFQETQYF
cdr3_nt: TGTGCCAGCAGTTACATCGGTTTCCAAGAGACCCAGTACTTC

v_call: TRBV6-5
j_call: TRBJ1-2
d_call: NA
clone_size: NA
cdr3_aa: CASSYRAYGYTF
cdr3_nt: TGTGCCAGCAGTTACCGAGCCTATGGCTACACCTTC

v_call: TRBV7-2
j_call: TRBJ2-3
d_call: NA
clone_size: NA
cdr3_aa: CASSPRGRLSDADTQYF
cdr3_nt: TGTGCCAGCAGCCCCCGGGGAAGGTTATCGGACGCAGATACGCAGTATTTT

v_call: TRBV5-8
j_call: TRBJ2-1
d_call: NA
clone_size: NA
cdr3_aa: CATSQRTNEQFF
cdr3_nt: TGTGCCACTTCCCAAAGGACCAATGAGCAGTTCTTC

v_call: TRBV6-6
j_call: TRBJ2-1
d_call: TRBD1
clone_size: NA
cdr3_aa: CASTQGSGGYNEQFF
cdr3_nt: TGTGCCAGCACTCAAGGGTCAGGGGGCTACAATGAGCAGTTCTTC

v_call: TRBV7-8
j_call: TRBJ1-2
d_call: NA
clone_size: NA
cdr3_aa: CASSLGGGGYTF
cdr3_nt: TGTGCCAGCAGCTTAGGGGGCGGGGGCTACACCTTC

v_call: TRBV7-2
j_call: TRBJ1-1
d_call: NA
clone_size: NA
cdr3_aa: CASSLTGKTEAFF
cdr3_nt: TGTGCCAGCAGCTTAACAGGAAAGACTGAAGCTTTCTTT

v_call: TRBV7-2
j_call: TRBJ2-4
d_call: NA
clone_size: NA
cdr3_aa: CASSPQAQGKNIQYF
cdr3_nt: TGTGCCAGCAGCCCCCAGGCCCAGGGAAAAAACATTCAGTACTTC

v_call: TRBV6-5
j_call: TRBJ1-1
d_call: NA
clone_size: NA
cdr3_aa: CASSTGTTNTEAFF
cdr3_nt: TGTGCCAGCAGTACCGGGACCACTAACACTGAAGCTTTCTTT

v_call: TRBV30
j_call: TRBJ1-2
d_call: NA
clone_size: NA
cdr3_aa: CAWRSFGYTF
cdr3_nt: TGTGCCTGGAGAAGTTTCGGCTACACCTTC

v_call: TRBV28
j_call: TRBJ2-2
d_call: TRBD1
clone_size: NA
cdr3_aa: CASRTGGTGELFF
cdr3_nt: TGTGCCAGCCGCACAGGGGGGACCGGGGAGCTGTTTTTT